This TCR beta chain is from a study of cytomegalovirus exposure and HLA in healthy donors. Study background: The study placed around 80% of its roughly 430 genotyped donors in the Caucasian-associated ancestry cluster. The study's findings and limits: V- and J-gene trimming in TCR beta was tied to a missense DCLRE1C variant by an analysis performed later.

Details on this clone: Its antigen is not known.

Vbeta (60) and Jbeta (13) primers were used in the PCR. Libraries were prepared by immunoSEQ multiplex PCR; TCRdb keeps only in-frame clonotypes and omits some of them. This sample's table has 120,000 to 150,000 clones. The sample comprised PBMCs. The clonotype was recovered from a woman between 45 and 65 years old in good health and CMV-seronegative.

CDR3 loop: CASSVAGADTQYF. The CDR3 DNA sequence: TGTGCCAGCAGCGTGGCAGGGGCAGATACGCAGTATTTT. The chain couples TRBV9 to TRBJ2-3; a weak D match, TRBD1 (6 bases). Trimming removed 2 bases at V and 4 bases at J, with 8 bases between. The CDR3 runs to 13 residues. CDR1 and CDR2 (germline): SGDLS, YYNGEE.